These 22 T cell receptor beta chains originate from one sample sequenced in a study of radiation and T cells in renal cell carcinoma. Regarding treatment: 15 Gy SBRT to primary tumor, nephrectomy 4 weeks later. TCRdb keeps only in-frame clones here, not all; method: immunoSEQ multiplex PCR. Of around 19,000 clones in the sample, about 54% were seen once. This material consisted of tumor tissue, taken from a patient whose treatment included radiotherapy and nephrectomy. These receptors were taken from a man aged 50 to 59 with renal cell carcinoma.

This rearrangement joins TRBV7-8 to TRBJ1-5; no firm D call. The CDR3 has 13 residues. The ends were cut back, 0 bases at V and 5 bases at J, with 5 bases in the middle. The germline V gene encodes CDR1 SGHVS and CDR2 FQNEAQ. CDR3 amino acids: CASSLAEDQPQHF. Written as DNA, the CDR3 is TGTGCCAGCAGCTTAGCCGAGGATCAGCCCCAGCATTTT.

This clone has just a few counts. The CDR3 DNA is TGCGCCAGCAGTACAGGGGCCAACGAGCAGTACTTC. Amino acid sequence: CASSTGANEQYF. The V and J genes are TRBV5-1 and TRBJ2-7; 7 positions match TRBD1. Germline V gene data show CDR1 as SGHRS and CDR2 as YFSETQ. J lost 5 bases, V lost 5 bases, and 4 bases had no gene match. The CDR3 has 12 amino acids.

J is TRBJ1-2 and V is TRBV14, with D perhaps TRBD1 (6 bases). Germline V lookup: CDR1 SGHDN, CDR2 FVKESK. The CDR3 spans 14 residues. Trimming shortened V by 4 bases and J by 5 bases, and 14 bases separated the two germline ends. CDR3 sequence reads: CASSPTTGTYGYTF. The CDR3 DNA sequence: TGTGCCAGCAGCCCAACGACAGGAACTTATGGCTACACCTTC.

This chain links TRBV7-9 with TRBJ1-5; TRBD1 might be the D (5 bases). The germline V gene encodes CDR1 SEHNR and CDR2 FQNEAQ (reference sequence). CDR3 size: 15 residues. With 5 bases removed from V and 6 bases from J, the gap between germline ends came to 17 bases. In nucleotides, the CDR3 is TGTGCCAGCAGCCTCCACCAGGGACCCAGTCAGCCCCAGCATTTT. Encoded protein: CASSLHQGPSQPQHF.

This clone has more than one count but fewer than ten. The chain employs TRBV7-2 and TRBJ2-5; the D gene is possibly TRBD1 (7 bases). Trimming left V 5 bases short and J 5 bases short, with 24 bases between. The germline V gene has CDR1 SGHTA and CDR2 FQGNSA. The CDR3 length is 17 residues. In nucleotides, the CDR3 is TGTGCCAGCAGCCCTTCTCTCTTCGCAGGGGGGAGGGAGACCCAGTACTTC. It encodes CASSPSLFAGGRETQYF.

In nucleotides, the CDR3 is TGCGCCAGCAGCCAGGTACAACTGAGCTATGGCTACACCTTC. Translating it yields CASSQVQLSYGYTF. The V call is TRBV4-1, the J call TRBJ1-2; D is ambiguous. V lost 3 bases, J lost 4 bases, and 12 bases lay in between. There are 14 residues in the CDR3. Germline values: CDR1 MGHRA, CDR2 YSYEKL.

The chain employs TRBV18 and TRBJ2-5; a weak D match, TRBD1 (6 bases). The CDR3 has 15 residues. With 5 bases removed from V and 2 bases from J, the gap between germline ends came to 15 bases. The V gene's germline CDR1 is KGHSH and CDR2 LQKENI. The CDR3 is CASSFFGQTQETQYF. Here the CDR3 DNA reads TGTGCCAGCTCATTTTTCGGACAGACTCAAGAGACCCAGTACTTC.

This clone was seen just once. The chain combines TRBV6-5 with TRBJ1-4; D is ambiguous. The CDR3 has 13 residues. Germline CDR1 reads MNHEY; CDR2 reads SVGAGI. The germline V and J ends were trimmed by 2 bases and 3 bases, with 4 bases remaining between them. The chain's CDR3 is CASSYGSNEKLFF. As DNA, the CDR3 is TGTGCCAGCAGTTACGGATCTAATGAAAAACTGTTTTTT.

V and J are TRBV5-1 and TRBJ2-2; possible D gene TRBD1, 9 bases. The CDR3 contains 19 residues. Germline CDR1 SGHRS, CDR2 YFSETQ. V lost 1 base, J lost 4 bases, and 23 bases lay in between. In DNA, the CDR3 is TGCGCCAGCAGCTTGACTAGCGGCCGGGACAGGGAGCGCACCGGGGAGCTGTTTTTT. This codes for CASSLTSGRDRERTGELFF.

This clone was picked up a small number of times. The gene calls are TRBV6-6 and TRBJ2-7; D gene unclear. Trimming removed 2 bases from V and 3 bases from J, with 2 bases in between. Per the germline V gene, CDR1 is MNHNY and CDR2 is SVGAGI (reference sequence). The CDR3 consists of 11 residues. CDR3 nucleotide sequence: TGTGCCAGCAGTTACGACTACGAGCAGTACTTC. Encoded protein: CASSYDYEQYF.

V gene TRBV28 combines with J gene TRBJ2-7, with D possibly called TRBD1 or TRBD2 (5 bases each). The CDR3 length is 14 residues. The ends were cut back, 5 bases at V and 3 bases at J, with 14 bases in the middle. Germline CDR1 reads MDHEN; CDR2 reads SYDVKM. Written as DNA, the CDR3 is TGTGCCAGCAGTGGGACCGTCAAGGGCTACGAGCAGTACTTC. Translation: CASSGTVKGYEQYF.

This chain joins TRBV28 and TRBJ2-2; TRBD1 is a possible D gene (7 bases). V was cut by 7 bases and J by 7 bases, with 19 bases left in between. The CDR3 consists of 15 residues. Germline loops: CDR1 MDHEN, CDR2 SYDVKM. CDR3 in DNA: TGTGCCAGCACCAACCCGGAGGGGGCGGACGGGGAGCTGTTTTTT. It is translated as CASTNPEGADGELFF.

The chain joins TRBV6-5 to TRBJ2-7, with 10 bases lining up with TRBD1. This CDR3 comprises 14 residues. Trimming at V came to 2 bases and at J to 2 bases, leaving 0 bases not matched to a gene. Per germline, CDR1 MNHEY and CDR2 SVGAGI. CDR3: CASSYGTGAYEQYF. The CDR3 DNA follows: TGTGCCAGCAGTTACGGGACAGGGGCCTACGAGCAGTACTTC.

V gene TRBV2 combines with J gene TRBJ1-1; the D gene is possibly TRBD1 (5 bases). The ends were cut back, 8 bases at V and 4 bases at J, with 11 bases in the middle. The CDR3 has 12 residues. From germline, CDR1 is SNHLY and CDR2 FYNNEI. In DNA form, the CDR3 reads TGTGCCAGCGCCGGGGGTAGCACTGAAGCTTTCTTT. Protein sequence: CASAGGSTEAFF.

The chain is built from TRBV6-5 and TRBJ2-7, with 8 nucleotides matching TRBD2. Trimming removed 5 bases from V and 2 bases from J; junction bases left unmatched: 8. This CDR3 is 15 amino acids long. Germline V gene sequence: CDR1 MNHEY, CDR2 SVGAGI. Here the CDR3 reads CASSRLATETYEQYF. CDR3 DNA sequence: TGTGCCAGCAGTAGACTAGCGACTGAAACCTACGAGCAGTACTTC.

This clone was seen only a few times. CDR3 DNA sequence: TGTGCCAGCTCACCGGAGGGGGTAGCCTACGAGCAGTACTTC. Translated: CASSPEGVAYEQYF. The genes are TRBV18 and TRBJ2-7, with D possibly called TRBD1 or TRBD2 (6 bases each). Germline loops: CDR1 KGHSH, CDR2 LQKENI. The CDR3 runs to 14 residues. V was pared by 3 bases and J by 2 bases, with 11 bases between.

V usage is TRBV5-1 and J usage is TRBJ2-3, with D hard to call. This CDR3 region has 16 residues. V gave up 0 bases and J gave up 0 bases, with 11 bases separating them. Germline-derived CDR1 and CDR2 are SGHRS and YFSETQ. The CDR3 region is CASSLVGGSSTDTQYF. The CDR3 nucleotides read TGCGCCAGCAGCTTGGTTGGTGGGTCTAGCACAGATACGCAGTATTTT.

The sample holds a few counts of this clone. The chain is built from TRBV11-2 and TRBJ1-5, with D hard to call. V lost 1 base and J lost 5, with 6 bases in between. Germline V CDR1 and CDR2: SGHAT, FQNNGV. The CDR3 length is 13 residues. The CDR3 DNA reads TGTGCCAGCAGCTTAGCGTTCGATCAGCCCCAGCATTTT. It specifies CASSLAFDQPQHF.

This clone has more than one count but fewer than ten. This chain links TRBV4-1 with TRBJ2-7; D call uncertain. CDR1 is MGHRA and CDR2 is YSYEKL in the germline V gene. The CDR3 runs 17 residues. V was shortened by 2 bases and J by 2 bases, with 19 bases between the two germline ends. Here the CDR3 reads CASSQKLVGPVTYEQYF. The CDR3 DNA reads as TGCGCCAGCAGCCAAAAGCTAGTCGGCCCGGTCACCTACGAGCAGTACTTC.

The V and J genes are TRBV6-6 and TRBJ1-2; tentatively, D is TRBD1 (5 bases). Germline assignment: CDR1 MNHNY and CDR2 SVGAGI (reference sequence). The length of the CDR3 is 14 residues. V lost 4 bases and J lost 4, with 13 bases in between. The CDR3 DNA follows: TGTGCCAGCAGTTCCCAGGGCGGTCGCTATGGCTACACCTTC. Its protein is CASSSQGGRYGYTF.

The rearrangement uses TRBV2 and TRBJ1-2; possibly TRBD1 for D (5 bases). The ends were cut back, 3 bases at V and 3 bases at J, with 11 bases in the middle. Germline-derived CDR1 and CDR2 are SNHLY and FYNNEI. The CDR3 totals 14 residues. The CDR3 nucleotides are TGTGCCAGCAGTGATCAGGGACCCTACTATGGCTACACCTTC. Amino acids: CASSDQGPYYGYTF.

The rearrangement uses TRBV19 and TRBJ2-7, with 9 bases identical to TRBD1. Germline V gene lookup returns CDR1 LNHDA and CDR2 SQIVND (reference sequence). This CDR3 comprises 14 residues. The J segment lost 2 bases and the V segment lost 4 bases, leaving 3 bases of the junction unmatched. CDR3 protein: CASSTDRGAYEQYF. In DNA, the CDR3 is TGTGCCAGTAGTACCGACAGGGGGGCCTACGAGCAGTACTTC.